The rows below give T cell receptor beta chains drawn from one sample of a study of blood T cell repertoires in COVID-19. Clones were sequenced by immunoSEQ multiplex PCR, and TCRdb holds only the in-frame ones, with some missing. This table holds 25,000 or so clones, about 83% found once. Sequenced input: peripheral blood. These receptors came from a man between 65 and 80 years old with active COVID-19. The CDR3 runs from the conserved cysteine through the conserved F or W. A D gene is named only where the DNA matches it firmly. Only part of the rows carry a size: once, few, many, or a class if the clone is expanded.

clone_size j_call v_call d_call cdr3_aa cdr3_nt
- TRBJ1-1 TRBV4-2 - CASSQDSAVNTEAFF TGTGCCAGCAGCCAAGATTCTGCGGTGAACACTGAAGCTTTCTTT
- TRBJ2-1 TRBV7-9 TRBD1 CASSPWDRADGGEQFF TGTGCCAGCAGCCCATGGGACAGGGCAGATGGTGGTGAGCAGTTCTTC
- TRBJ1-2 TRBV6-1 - CASSEALQGYGYTF TGTGCCAGCAGTGAAGCGCTACAGGGATACGGCTACACCTTC
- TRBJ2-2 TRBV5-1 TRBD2 CASSPTSGNTGELFF TGCGCCAGCAGCCCGACTAGCGGTAACACCGGGGAGCTGTTTTTT
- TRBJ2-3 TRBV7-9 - CASSTQEGADTQYF TGTGCCAGCAGCACCCAAGAGGGTGCAGATACGCAGTATTTT
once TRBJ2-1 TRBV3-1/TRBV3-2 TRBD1 CASSPTPGQGIGEQFF TGTGCCAGCAGCCCTACACCGGGACAGGGGATCGGTGAGCAGTTCTTC
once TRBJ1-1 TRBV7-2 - CASSSQVGNTEAFF TGTGCCAGCAGCTCACAGGTGGGGAACACTGAAGCTTTCTTT
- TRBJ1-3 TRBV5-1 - CASSLAGLTNGNTIYF TGCGCCAGCAGCTTGGCGGGACTCACGAACGGAAACACCATATATTTT
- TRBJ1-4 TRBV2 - CASGGVLQRTNEKLFF TGTGCCAGCGGAGGCGTTCTTCAACGGACTAATGAAAAACTGTTTTTT
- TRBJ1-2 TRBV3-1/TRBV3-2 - CASSQDGQRGYTF TGTGCCAGCAGCCAAGATGGGCAGCGGGGCTACACCTTC
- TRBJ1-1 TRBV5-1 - CASSSRTALNTEAFF TGCGCCAGCAGCAGCCGGACAGCCTTGAACACTGAAGCTTTCTTT
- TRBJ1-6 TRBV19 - CASSRTGYNSPLHF TGTGCCAGTAGTCGTACAGGGTACAATTCACCCCTCCACTTT
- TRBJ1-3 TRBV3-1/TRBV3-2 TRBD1 CASSRLPGQGVSGNTIYF TGTGCCAGCAGCCGACTGCCGGGACAGGGGGTATCGGGAAACACCATATATTTT
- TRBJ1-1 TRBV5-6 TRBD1 CASSSTGGIAFF TGTGCCAGCAGCTCTACAGGGGGAATCGCTTTCTTT
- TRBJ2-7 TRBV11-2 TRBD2 CASSLVRGGLGSTYEQYF TGTGCCAGCAGCTTAGTACGTGGCGGACTAGGGTCGACCTACGAGCAGTACTTC
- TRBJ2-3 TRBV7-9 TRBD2 CASSPGTSRNTDTQYF TGTGCCAGCAGCCCGGGGACTAGCAGAAACACAGATACGCAGTATTTT
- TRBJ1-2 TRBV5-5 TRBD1 CASGWDREIGDIYGYTF TGTGCCAGCGGCTGGGACAGGGAGATTGGGGATATATATGGCTACACCTTC
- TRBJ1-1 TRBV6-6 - CASSGDRPEAFF TGTGCCAGCAGTGGCGACAGACCTGAAGCTTTCTTT
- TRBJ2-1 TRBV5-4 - CASSRDSNEQFF TGTGCCAGCAGTCGAGACTCCAATGAGCAGTTCTTC
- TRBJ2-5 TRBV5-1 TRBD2 CASSSGSGGSQETQYF TGCGCCAGCAGCTCCGGTAGCGGGGGGTCCCAAGAGACCCAGTACTTC
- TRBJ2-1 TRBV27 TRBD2 CASTTGLAGEGYNEQFF TGTGCCAGCACCACGGGACTAGCGGGAGAGGGTTACAATGAGCAGTTCTTC
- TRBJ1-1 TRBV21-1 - CASSKVQGIRAEAFF TGTGCCAGCAGCAAAGTGCAGGGGATTAGGGCTGAAGCTTTCTTT
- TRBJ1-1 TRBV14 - CASSQDTNTEAFF TGTGCCAGCAGCCAAGACACAAACACTGAAGCTTTCTTT
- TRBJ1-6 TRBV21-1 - CASGDRVDSPLHF TGTGCCAGCGGAGACAGGGTTGATTCACCCCTCCACTTT
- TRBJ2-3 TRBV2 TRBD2 CASSAQAGGLTDTQYF TGTGCCAGCAGTGCCCAAGCGGGGGGCCTCACAGATACGCAGTATTTT
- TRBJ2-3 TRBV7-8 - CASSLVMGAVLDTQYF TGTGCCAGCAGCTTAGTCATGGGGGCCGTTTTGGATACGCAGTATTTT
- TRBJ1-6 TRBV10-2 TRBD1 CASSPRDSRSTANSPLHF TGCGCCAGCAGCCCTAGGGACAGCCGATCTACAGCAAATTCACCCCTCCACTTT
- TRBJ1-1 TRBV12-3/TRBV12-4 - CASSFGVDTEAFF TGTGCCAGCAGTTTCGGGGTAGACACTGAAGCTTTCTTT
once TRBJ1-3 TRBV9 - CASSGSVGRNTIYF TGTGCCAGCAGCGGGTCTGTGGGGCGGAACACCATATATTTT
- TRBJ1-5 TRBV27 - CASSLLGHYSNQPQHF TGTGCCAGCAGTTTATTGGGACACTATAGCAATCAGCCCCAGCATTTT
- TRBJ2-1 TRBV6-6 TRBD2 CASSYSRGSVGEQFF TGTGCCAGCAGTTACTCGCGCGGGAGCGTGGGTGAGCAGTTCTTC
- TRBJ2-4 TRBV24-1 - CATSDPPGLAKNIQYF TGTGCCACCAGTGATCCCCCGGGACTAGCCAAAAACATTCAGTACTTC
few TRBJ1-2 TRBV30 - CAWSLGVGGYTF TGTGCCTGGAGTCTAGGGGTTGGGGGCTACACCTTC
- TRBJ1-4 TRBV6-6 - CASRTEIPNEKLFF TGTGCCAGCAGAACTGAGATCCCTAATGAAAAACTGTTTTTT
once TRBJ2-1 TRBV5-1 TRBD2 CASSLAPGRGDNEQFF TGCGCCAGCAGCTTGGCCCCCGGGAGGGGTGACAATGAGCAGTTCTTC
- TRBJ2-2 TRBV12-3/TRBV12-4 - CASSLNSGGELFF TGTGCCAGCAGTTTAAACTCGGGAGGGGAGCTGTTTTTT
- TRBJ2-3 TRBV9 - CASSVQVADTQYF TGTGCCAGCAGCGTTCAGGTGGCCGATACGCAGTATTTT
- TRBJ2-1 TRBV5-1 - CASSLEASSYNEQFF TGCGCCAGCAGCTTGGAAGCTAGCTCCTACAATGAGCAGTTCTTC
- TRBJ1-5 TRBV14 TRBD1 CASSNRGDRDQPQHF TGTGCCAGCAGCAACAGGGGAGATAGGGATCAGCCCCAGCATTTT
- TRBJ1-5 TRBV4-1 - CASSQGRGFDQPQHF TGCGCCAGCAGCCAAGGGCGGGGTTTCGATCAGCCCCAGCATTTT
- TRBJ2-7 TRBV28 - CASRTTGPYEQYF TGTGCCAGCAGGACGACAGGACCCTACGAGCAGTACTTC
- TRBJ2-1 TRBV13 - CASSYPLQGHEQFF TGTGCCAGCAGCTACCCCCTCCAGGGCCATGAGCAGTTCTTC
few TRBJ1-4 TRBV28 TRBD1 CASSTGQGRLLKLFF TGTGCCAGCAGTACGGGACAGGGCAGACTGTTAAAACTGTTTTTT
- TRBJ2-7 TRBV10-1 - CASSDQGWEQYF TGCGCCAGCAGTGACCAGGGGTGGGAGCAGTACTTC
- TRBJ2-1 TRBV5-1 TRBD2 CASGSLLSGTSYNEQFF TGCGCCAGCGGTTCGTTACTTAGCGGGACCTCCTACAATGAGCAGTTCTTC